This is a list of T cell receptor beta chains from one sample in a study of T cells expressing NK-cell markers. TCRdb re-called the 5' RACE reads, yielding one record per CDR3 amino acid sequence without DNA. The repertoire shows 300,000 or so distinct CDR3 sequences; the top ten hold 4.2%. Source material: blood T cells: a sorted CD56 or NKG2C T cell subset, CD4+ or CD8+ T cells, or bulk PBMC T cells (not recorded which). Receptors were obtained from a woman between 18 and 75 years old in good health. Each CDR3 is given with its conserved first and last residue.

j_call | v_call | cdr3_aa
TRBJ2-3 | TRBV10-3 | CATNSGRADTQYF
TRBJ2-7 | TRBV11-2 | CASSWGDRVSYEQYF
TRBJ2-1 | TRBV7-2 | CASSSSLINEQFF
TRBJ1-1 | TRBV10-1 | CASSESEGASEAFF
TRBJ1-6 | TRBV15 | CATRGSYNSPLHF
TRBJ2-6 | TRBV7-2 | CASRGTGAGANVLTF
TRBJ2-1 | TRBV11-2 | CASSLHPTYNEQFF
TRBJ2-1 | TRBV5-1 | CASSWGTSGVEQFF
TRBJ2-7 | TRBV20-1 | CSASFSGRGAYEQYF
TRBJ1-1 | TRBV4-3 | CPSSHARGTNTEAFF
TRBJ2-3 | TRBV6-2/TRBV6-3 | CASSYSPQGTDTQYF
TRBJ2-1 | TRBV5-1 | CASSSLASHEQFF
TRBJ1-2 | TRBV4-2 | CASSQEGQGGNGYTF
TRBJ2-7 | TRBV29-1 | CSAISSYEQYF
TRBJ2-5 | TRBV7-9 | CASSFRGGTPRETQYF
TRBJ2-7 | TRBV29-1 | CSAGDPDFYEQYF
TRBJ2-1 | TRBV29-1 | CSVGVSGSRAYNEQFF
TRBJ2-1 | TRBV5-1 | CASSLGDRGNEQFF
TRBJ2-4 | TRBV12-3/TRBV12-4 | CASSLASQLAKNIQYF
TRBJ2-1 | TRBV4-2 | CASSRTTDNEQFF